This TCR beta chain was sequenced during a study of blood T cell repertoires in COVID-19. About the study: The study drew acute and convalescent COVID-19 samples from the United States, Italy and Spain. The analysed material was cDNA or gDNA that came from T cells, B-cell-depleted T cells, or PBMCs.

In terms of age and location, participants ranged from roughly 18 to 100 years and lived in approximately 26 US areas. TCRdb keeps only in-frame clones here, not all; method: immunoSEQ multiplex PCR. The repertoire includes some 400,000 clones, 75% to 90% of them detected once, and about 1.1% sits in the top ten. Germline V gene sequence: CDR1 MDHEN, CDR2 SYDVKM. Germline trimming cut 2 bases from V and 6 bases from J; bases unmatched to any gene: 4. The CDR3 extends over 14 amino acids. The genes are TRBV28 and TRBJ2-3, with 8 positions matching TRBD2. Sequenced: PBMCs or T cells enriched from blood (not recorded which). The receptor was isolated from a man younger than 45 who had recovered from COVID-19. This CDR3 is CASSLGLASDTQYF. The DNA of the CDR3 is TGTGCCAGCAGTTTAGGACTAGCAAGTGATACGCAGTATTTT.